The T cell receptor (beta chain) under discussion was sequenced for a study of T cell responses to AZD1222 COVID-19 vaccine. This CDR3 is 14 amino acids long. Germline V lookup: CDR1 LNHDA, CDR2 SQIVND (reference sequence). V shed 6 bases and J 6 bases; nucleotides not matched to a gene: 8. Here immunoSEQ multiplex PCR was the method, and the copy in TCRdb shows in-frame clones only, minus some. The data show 130,000 or so clones, approximately 93% seen once. Material: peripheral blood, obtained on day 0 of MenACWY control vaccination. The TCR was taken from an adult in good health. J is TRBJ1-2 and V is TRBV19, with TRBD1 identical over 9 bases. The CDR3 nucleotides read TGTGCCAGTAGCTCGGGGACAGGGTTGGATGGCTACACCTTC. Its translation: CASSSGTGLDGYTF.